These 11 T cell receptor beta chains were sequenced from one sample in a study of molecular identifiers for immune sequencing clone quantification. In TCRdb, the PCR reads were re-called with MiXCR into one record per CDR3 protein. The table lists some 320,000 distinct CDR3 sequences, 20% to 25% of them singletons, with roughly 0.8% in the top ten. Sequenced sample: naive CD8+ T cells from blood, with Jurkat cell RNA spiked in. As for subset: FACS-sorted CD8+CD4-CCR7+CD45RA+ naive T cells. These receptors all come from a human donor in good health. Some libraries in this study had Jurkat cell RNA spiked in.

This clonotype was counted many times. This chain links TRBV30 with TRBJ2-3; 11 bases are shared with TRBD2. The CDR3 has 13 amino acids. Per germline, CDR1 GTSNPN and CDR2 SVGIG (reference sequence). Losses at the gene ends were 1 base for V and 10 bases for J; bases not matched to a gene: 4. This chain's CDR3 is CAWSDTSGSAQYF. The CDR3 DNA follows: TGTGCCTGGAGTGATACTAGCGGGAGTGCGCAGTATTTT. The variable domain in full, completed from reference TRBV30 and TRBJ2-3, reads SQTIHQWPATLVQPVGSPLSLECTVEGTSNPNLYWYRQAAGRGLQLLFYSVGIGQISSEVPQNLSASRPQDRQFILSSKKLLLSDSGFYLCAWSDTSGSAQYFGPGTRLTVL.

This chain uses TRBV12-3 or TRBV12-4 with TRBJ2-1, with TRBD2 matching 11 bases. V shed 8 bases, J shed 6 bases, and the junction held 3 bases outside the gene matches. This CDR3 spans 13 amino acids. CDR3 sequence (DNA): TGTGCCAGCGGGGGGACTAGCGGCAATGAGCAGTTCTTC. As protein: CASGGTSGNEQFF.

The CDR3 nucleotides read TGTGCCAGCAGCCAACCGGGACAGGGTACCACCGGGGAGCTGTTTTTT. Its translation: CASSQPGQGTTGELFF. This chain uses TRBV4-2 with TRBJ2-2; 9 nucleotides line up with TRBD1. The V gene's germline CDR1 is LGHNA and CDR2 YNFKEQ. With 2 bases clipped from V and 4 bases from J, the junction kept 5 bases outside the gene matches. The CDR3 runs to 16 residues.

Details on this clonotype: With a much larger clone just one base away, this may be a read error. The chain recombines TRBV4-1 with TRBJ1-6, with 9 bases identical to TRBD1. The CDR3 is made up of 15 amino acids. CDR1 and CDR2 (germline): MGHRA, YSYEKL. Here the CDR3 reads CASNQPGQGGSPLHF. The CDR3 DNA sequence: TGCGCCAGCAACCAACCGGGACAGGGTGGTTCACCCCTCCACTTT.

The chain couples TRBV7-6 to TRBJ2-5; D not resolved. CDR3 length: 12 amino acids. V was clipped by 5 bases and J by 7 bases, with 11 bases between them. Germline V gene sequence: CDR1 SGHVS, CDR2 FNYEAQ. DNA of the CDR3: TGTGCCAGCAGCGTGAGCAGTGTGACCCAGTACTTC. Translating it yields CASSVSSVTQYF. Full variable domain (rest looked up from reference TRBV7-6 and TRBJ2-5): GAGVSQSPRYKVTKRGQDVALRCDPISGHVSLYWYRQALGQGPEFLTYFNYEAQQDKSGLPNDRFSAERPEGSISTLTIQRTEQRDSAMYRCASSVSSVTQYFGPGTRLLVL.

This clonotype was found many times. The chain has TRBV6-5 and TRBJ2-7, with D tentatively TRBD1 (6 bases). V lost 0 bases, J lost 2 bases, and 14 bases lay in between. CDR1 and CDR2 from the germline V gene are MNHEY and SVGAGI. This CDR3 has 16 amino acids. CDR3 DNA: TGTGCCAGCAGTTACTCGGGCAGGGGAAGGGCCTACGAGCAGTACTTC. This translates into CASSYSGRGRAYEQYF.

This clonotype was seen many times. The CDR3 spells CSARTYSNQPQHF. CDR3 nucleotide sequence: TGCAGTGCTAGAACGTATAGCAATCAGCCCCAGCATTTT. The chain carries TRBV20-1 and TRBJ1-5; D remains ambiguous. The CDR3 has 13 amino acids. Trimming removed 2 bases at V and 0 bases at J, with 5 bases between. Germline V gene lookup returns CDR1 DFQATT and CDR2 SNEGSKA (reference sequence).

This clonotype was seen at least ten times. This sequence joins TRBV7-9 and TRBJ2-7; TRBD2 matches 13 bases. The CDR3 sequence is 17 residues long. V shed 6 bases, J shed 4 bases, and the junction held 12 bases outside the gene matches. Germline V gene sequence: CDR1 SEHNR, CDR2 FQNEAQ (reference sequence). CDR3 nucleotides: TGTGCCAGCAGAAACACAAGGACTAGCGGGGGACAATACGAGCAGTACTTC. Its protein product is CASRNTRTSGGQYEQYF.

The chain uses TRBV19 and TRBJ1-5; D uncertain. The CDR3 has 14 residues. Trimming removed 2 bases from V and 0 bases from J, with 5 bases in between. Germline V gene data show CDR1 as LNHDA and CDR2 as SQIVND (reference sequence). The CDR3 loop is CASSIWDSNQPQHF. The CDR3 DNA reads as TGTGCCAGTAGTATATGGGATAGCAATCAGCCCCAGCATTTT.

Note on this clonotype: A much larger clone differs from this one at a single base, so this may be a read error. The rearrangement uses TRBV27 and TRBJ2-7; D is possibly TRBD1 (5 bases). Germline assignment: CDR1 MNHEY and CDR2 SMNVEV (reference sequence). This CDR3 comprises 12 residues. For the CDR3, the DNA is TGTGCCGGCAGTCCAGGGTCCACCGAGCAGTACTTC. This gives the protein CAGSPGSTEQYF.

This clonotype was seen once. This clone may be a read error of a much larger clone one base away. This chain connects TRBV5-1 to TRBJ2-3, with D perhaps TRBD2 (5 bases). Germline assignment: CDR1 SGHRS and CDR2 YFSETQ. The CDR3 sequence is 16 residues long. V was pared by 0 bases and J by 1 base, with 12 bases between. The CDR3 DNA follows: TGCGCCAGCAGCTTGGCTTCTAGCAGAGGCACAGATACGCAGTATTTT. It translates to CASSLASSRGTDTQYF.